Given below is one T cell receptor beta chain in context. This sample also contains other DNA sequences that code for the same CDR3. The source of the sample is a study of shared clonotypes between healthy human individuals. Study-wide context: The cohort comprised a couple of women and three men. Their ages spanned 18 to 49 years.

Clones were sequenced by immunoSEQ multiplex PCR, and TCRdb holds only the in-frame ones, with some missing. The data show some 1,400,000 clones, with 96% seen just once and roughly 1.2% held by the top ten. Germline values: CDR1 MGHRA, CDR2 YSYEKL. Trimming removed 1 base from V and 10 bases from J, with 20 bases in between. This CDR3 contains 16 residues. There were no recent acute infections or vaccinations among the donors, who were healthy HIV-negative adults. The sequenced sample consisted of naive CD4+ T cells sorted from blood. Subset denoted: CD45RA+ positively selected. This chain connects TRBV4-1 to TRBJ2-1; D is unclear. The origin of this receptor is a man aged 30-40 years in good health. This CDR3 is CASSQVGIASLGEQFF. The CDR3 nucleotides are TGCGCCAGCAGCCAAGTCGGAATTGCCAGCCTCGGAGAGCAGTTCTTC.